The clone carrying this TCR beta chain was counted between two and nine times. Its antigen remains unknown. The PCR contained 60 Vbeta and 13 Jbeta primers. Methods used by the authors: Roughly 11 million shared chains were among 65 million to 85 million unique TCR beta chains counted in a later analysis. Generated by immunoSEQ multiplex PCR, the TCRdb table keeps only in-frame clones and is missing some. The DNA was the basis for D and trimming; V, J and clone size are from that table. Of fewer than 200,000 clones detected, approximately 79% appear once; the ten largest clones hold approximately 0.89%. These data come from a study of cytomegalovirus exposure and HLA in healthy donors. Whole-study findings and limits: Productive status was seen about 87% or about 30% of the time for most TCR beta V segments in an earlier analysis. Researchers had no immune exposure information except CMV serostatus available.

Sequencing used PBMCs. The receptor was isolated from a woman aged 45 to 65 in good health and CMV-seropositive.

The DNA for the CDR3 is TGTGCCAGCTCACCAGGACAGGGGGCGCGGCAGGAGCAGTACTTC. Its protein is CASSPGQGARQEQYF. The chain links TRBV18 to TRBJ2-7; 11 nucleotides agree with TRBD1. Germline V lookup: CDR1 KGHSH, CDR2 LQKENI. This CDR3 comprises 15 residues. The junction had 7 bases not matched to a gene; V was cut back by 2 bases and J by 7 bases.